The rows below give T cell receptor beta chains drawn from one sample of a study of breast tumors, draining lymph nodes, adjacent tissues. TCRdb reanalysed the multiplex PCR reads using MiXCR and keeps one entry per CDR3 protein. The sample shows 85,000 to 130,000 distinct CDR3 sequences, around 21% of them seen only once. The sequencing sample was made of axillary lymph node tissue. Every receptor here comes from a female donor with breast cancer. Some clones in this sample may be carry-over from other donors' samples. CDR3s leave out the opening cysteine and the closing phenylalanine or tryptophan.

J: TRBJ1-6; V: TRBV6-5; CDR3: ASSYYPGHGSPLH
J: TRBJ2-3; V: TRBV29-1; CDR3: SGELAGATDTQY
J: TRBJ1-2; V: TRBV28; CDR3: ASRANYGYT
J: TRBJ1-2; V: TRBV29-1; CDR3: STRSGNYGYT
J: TRBJ2-7; V: TRBV5-6; CDR3: ASSLAGVAEVHEQY
J: TRBJ1-1; V: TRBV20-1; CDR3: SANTGGITEAF
J: TRBJ2-2; V: TRBV5-1; CDR3: ASSWTGGLGELF
J: TRBJ2-1; V: TRBV18; CDR3: ASSLRDRNNEQF
J: TRBJ1-5; V: TRBV19; CDR3: ASSWGRVNQPQH
J: TRBJ2-2; V: TRBV11-2; CDR3: ASSLVLRELF
J: TRBJ2-7; V: TRBV6-6; CDR3: ASSPSRLAGFQQY
J: TRBJ2-2; V: TRBV5-4; CDR3: ASSLVPHTGELF
J: TRBJ1-2; V: TRBV2; CDR3: ASSEALPSHYGYT
J: TRBJ2-7; V: TRBV7-3; CDR3: ASSDRDRGFSTYEQY
J: TRBJ1-2; V: TRBV6-5; CDR3: ASSYSRDGYT
J: TRBJ2-7; V: TRBV4-1; CDR3: ASSQEGGEQY
J: TRBJ1-2; V: TRBV27; CDR3: ASSFSKWSGDAYGYT
J: TRBJ2-7; V: TRBV25-1; CDR3: ASSTGAFSFYEQY
J: TRBJ1-2; V: TRBV6-1; CDR3: ASSEVPYGYT
J: TRBJ2-3; V: TRBV28; CDR3: ASSSGGQGTDTQY
J: TRBJ2-2; V: TRBV11-3; CDR3: ASSLGAGLRDTGELF
J: TRBJ1-5; V: TRBV2; CDR3: ASSLGPPKYQPQH
J: TRBJ1-5; V: TRBV19; CDR3: ASRPRSGGYQPQH
J: TRBJ2-3; V: TRBV11-2; CDR3: ASSRERGSPDTQY
J: TRBJ2-1; V: TRBV5-1; CDR3: ASRTDYNEQF
J: TRBJ2-1; V: TRBV6-1; CDR3: ASSDWSDYNERF
J: TRBJ2-4; V: TRBV29-1; CDR3: SFRVAKNIQY
J: TRBJ2-5; V: TRBV24-1; CDR3: ATSDLRTSGQETQY
J: TRBJ2-7; V: TRBV5-1; CDR3: ASSHVGQLSPEQY
J: TRBJ2-7; V: TRBV10-3; CDR3: AISESTRGEQY
J: TRBJ2-7; V: TRBV29-1; CDR3: SVELAGGSYERY
J: TRBJ2-3; V: TRBV18; CDR3: ASSPRIAAGDTDTQY
J: TRBJ2-5; V: TRBV11-3; CDR3: ASSRAGGPQETQY
J: TRBJ2-7; V: TRBV27; CDR3: ASRFSGGPYEQY
J: TRBJ2-7; V: TRBV18; CDR3: ASSPGRETYEQY
J: TRBJ2-3; V: TRBV6-6; CDR3: ASSGRLAGGPAADTQY
J: TRBJ2-2; V: TRBV13; CDR3: ASSPRSNRGLNTGELF
J: TRBJ2-1; V: TRBV10-3; CDR3: AISESRLAEANEQF
J: TRBJ1-2; V: TRBV14; CDR3: ASSAPGQGARGYT
J: TRBJ1-2; V: TRBV5-1; CDR3: ASHGLNYGYT